Following are 20 T cell receptor beta chains from one sample sequenced in a study of control samples from healthy donors and cancer patients. Only in-frame clones appear in the TCRdb table, and some are missing; sequencing was by immunoSEQ multiplex PCR. The sample has roughly 130,000 clones, about 85% seen once. Sequenced input: blood. These receptors were taken from a woman between 25 and 40 years old in good health.

The chain employs TRBV19 and TRBJ2-3; TRBD2 agrees at 12 bases. Germline lookup yields CDR1 LNHDA and CDR2 SQIVND (reference sequence). Trimming cost V 8 bases and J 5 bases; bases outside gene matches: 5. CDR3 length equals 14 residues. The CDR3 here is CASRLAGVQDTQYF. In DNA, the CDR3 is TGTGCCAGTCGACTAGCGGGAGTTCAAGATACGCAGTATTTT. The complete variable domain, with remaining parts taken from reference TRBV19 and TRBJ2-3, reads DGGITQSPKYLFRKEGQNVTLSCEQNLNHDAMYWYRQDPGQGLRLIYYSQIVNDFQKGDIAEGYSVSREKKESFPLTVTSAQKNPTAFYLCASRLAGVQDTQYFGPGTRLTVL.

The rearrangement links TRBV7-5 to TRBJ2-1; TRBD2, the D gene given by the table, was not confirmed from the DNA. TRBV7-5 is labeled a pseudogene. CDR3 length: 13 amino acids. The CDR3 protein is CVRSLRGGNEQFF. CDR3 DNA: TGTGTCAGAAGCTTGAGGGGGGGGAATGAGCAGTTCTTC.

This clone was observed a few times. The rearrangement links TRBV27 to TRBJ1-2; D not resolved. The germline V gene has CDR1 MNHEY and CDR2 SMNVEV (reference sequence). The CDR3 contains 15 residues. V was trimmed by 4 bases and J by 8 bases, leaving 20 bases between them. The CDR3: CASSSPGLSLEGYTF. For the CDR3, the DNA is TGTGCCAGCAGTTCCCCGGGCCTATCCTTGGAGGGCTACACCTTC.

The chain is built from TRBV15 and TRBJ2-5; D gene uncertain. V lost 6 bases and J lost 5, with 19 bases in between. This CDR3 is built from 15 residues. Germline V lookup: CDR1 LNHNV, CDR2 YYDKDF (reference sequence). The CDR3 region is CATRSDEEIGETQYF. As DNA, the CDR3 is TGTGCCACCAGGTCGGACGAGGAAATCGGGGAGACCCAGTACTTC.

The chain joins TRBV12-3 or TRBV12-4 to TRBJ2-1; D assignment may be TRBD1 or TRBD2 (5 bases each). The V end lost 7 bases, the J end lost 11 bases, and 15 bases lay between the germline ends. The CDR3 consists of 12 residues. The CDR3, as DNA: TGTGCCAGCACCACCCGGGGCGGGCAGCAGTTCTTC. This sequence encodes CASTTRGGQQFF.

CDR3 DNA sequence: TGTGCCAGCAGCGGGCTGGGGGGGGCCAACGTCCTGACTTTC. Amino acids: CASSGLGGANVLTF. This chain connects TRBV6-6 to TRBJ2-6; D remains unclear. The CDR3 spans 14 residues. Germline CDR1 reads MNHNY; CDR2 reads SVGAGI (reference sequence). V shed 6 bases and J shed 4 bases, with 10 bases lying between them.

This clone was seen only a few times. This chain links TRBV2 with TRBJ2-7; possible D gene TRBD1, 5 bases. The V end was cut by 2 bases, the J end by 6 bases, with 14 bases between. The CDR3 covers 14 residues. CDR1 is SNHLY, CDR2 FYNNEI, per germline. CDR3 DNA: TGTGCCAGCAGTGAAAGCCAGGGTAACGGCGAGCAGTACTTC. Translated: CASSESQGNGEQYF.

The genes are TRBV15 and TRBJ1-5, with D hard to call. V dropped 0 bases and J dropped 3 bases, with 6 bases sitting between them. The CDR3 loop spans 14 amino acids. In germline, CDR1 is LNHNV, CDR2 YYDKDF (reference sequence). The CDR3 sequence: CATSRDADNQPQHF. The CDR3 bases are TGTGCCACCAGCAGAGATGCGGACAATCAGCCCCAGCATTTT. The full variable domain, with the rest looked up from reference TRBV15 and TRBJ1-5, is DAMVIQNPRYQVTQFGKPVTLSCSQTLNHNVMYWYQQKSSQAPKLLFHYYDKDFNNEADTPDNFQSRRPNTSFCFLDIRSPGLGDTAMYLCATSRDADNQPQHFGDGTRLSIL.

The chain couples TRBV15 to TRBJ2-1; 9 bases align to TRBD1. Germline trimming cut 6 bases from V and 6 bases from J; bases unmatched to any gene: 12. Germline loops: CDR1 LNHNV, CDR2 YYDKDF (reference sequence). The CDR3 is made up of 16 amino acids. The CDR3 reads CATRAPGQGPGNEQFF. CDR3 nucleotide sequence: TGTGCCACCAGGGCACCGGGACAGGGACCGGGCAATGAGCAGTTCTTC.

The gene calls are TRBV27 and TRBJ1-6, with D unresolved. The CDR3 is made up of 14 amino acids. With 3 bases removed from V and 4 bases from J, the gap between germline ends came to 7 bases. Germline V gene data show CDR1 as MNHEY and CDR2 as SMNVEV (reference sequence). This chain's CDR3 is CASSFLAYNSPLHF. The CDR3 coding sequence is TGTGCCAGCAGTTTTTTAGCGTATAATTCACCCCTCCACTTT.

This clone showed up just a few times. This chain joins TRBV7-9 and TRBJ2-1; a possible D gene is TRBD2 (6 bases). The CDR3 is 16 amino acids. CDR1 and CDR2 (germline): SEHNR, FQNEAQ (reference sequence). V was cut by 0 bases and J by 5 bases, with 14 bases left in between. CDR3 DNA: TGTGCCAGCAGCTTAGCGGGAGGCCCCGTTAACAATGAGCAGTTCTTC. This codes for CASSLAGGPVNNEQFF.

This clone is a singleton in its sample. The V and J genes are TRBV7-7 and TRBJ2-3; 8 bases line up with TRBD1. The CDR3 totals 15 residues. Germline assignment: CDR1 SSHAT and CDR2 FNYEAQ (reference sequence). Trimming cost V 0 bases and J 2 bases; bases outside gene matches: 1. CDR3 sequence (DNA): TGTGCCAGCAGCTTAGCCAGGGGGCCCACAGATACGCAGTATTTT. This sequence encodes CASSLARGPTDTQYF.

This chain uses TRBV13 with TRBJ1-2, with 9 positions matching TRBD1. V lost 1 base and J lost 12; bases outside the gene matches: 6. CDR1 is PRHDT and CDR2 is FYEKMQ in the germline V gene (reference sequence). This CDR3 has 13 amino acids. The CDR3, as DNA: TGTGCCAGCAGCTTAGCCGTGACAGGGGGAAACACCTTC. This gives the protein CASSLAVTGGNTF.

This chain uses TRBV6-5 with TRBJ2-4; 9 bases are a match to TRBD1. This CDR3 spans 14 amino acids. In germline, CDR1 is MNHEY, CDR2 SVGAGI. Trimming cost V 8 bases and J 8 bases; bases outside gene matches: 10. In DNA form, the CDR3 reads TGTGCCAGCCGATTAGGGGACAGGGTTGACATTCAGTACTTC. Protein: CASRLGDRVDIQYF.

The chain couples TRBV7-6 to TRBJ2-7, with 7 positions matching TRBD2. The CDR3 loop spans 16 amino acids. Germline assignment: CDR1 SGHVS and CDR2 FNYEAQ. Trimming took 0 bases from V and 0 from J; bases not matched to a gene: 5. The CDR3 loop is CASSLALGGSSYEQYF. CDR3 sequence (DNA): TGTGCCAGCAGCTTAGCGTTGGGCGGGAGCTCCTACGAGCAGTACTTC.

This chain joins TRBV27 and TRBJ2-1, with D tentatively TRBD1 (6 bases). The CDR3 is 13 amino acids. V lost 3 bases and J lost 8, with 11 bases in between. CDR1 is MNHEY and CDR2 is SMNVEV in the germline V gene (reference sequence). The CDR3 is CASSLGAGYEQFF. The CDR3 bases are TGTGCCAGCAGTTTGGGGGCGGGCTATGAGCAGTTCTTC.

This CDR3 is CASSPPSGRANEQFF. CDR3 in DNA: TGCGCCAGCAGCCCCCCTAGCGGGAGGGCCAATGAGCAGTTCTTC. V usage is TRBV4-1 and J usage is TRBJ2-1; 12 positions match TRBD2. The V gene's germline CDR1 is MGHRA and CDR2 YSYEKL. The CDR3 length is 15 residues. Trimming cost V 4 bases and J 6 bases; bases outside gene matches: 4.

The rearrangement uses TRBV6-4 and TRBJ1-2; TRBD1 is a possible D gene (5 bases). CDR1 is MRHNA and CDR2 is SNTAGT in the germline V gene. Trimming cost V 2 bases and J 5 bases, with 15 bases left between them. This CDR3 is 15 amino acids long. The CDR3 loop reads CASSDDQGGGYGYTF. The CDR3 DNA reads as TGTGCCAGCAGTGACGACCAGGGAGGAGGGTATGGCTACACCTTC.

This clone was detected once. This chain connects TRBV12-5 to TRBJ2-4; the D call may be TRBD1 or TRBD2 (5 bases each). CDR3 length: 11 residues. The V end lost 1 base, the J end lost 13 bases, and 8 bases lay between the germline ends. Germline CDR1 LGHNT, CDR2 FRNRAP. CDR3 region: CASGLGGPQYF. The CDR3 DNA reads as TGTGCTAGTGGTTTGGGGGGACCCCAGTACTTC. The full variable domain, with the rest looked up from reference TRBV12-5 and TRBJ2-4, is DARVTQTPRHKVTEMGQEVTMRCQPILGHNTVFWYRQTMMQGLELLAYFRNRAPLDDSGMPKDRFSAEMPDATLATLKIQPSEPRDSAVYFCASGLGGPQYFGAGTRLSVL.

V usage is TRBV24-1 and J usage is TRBJ2-1; 7 nucleotides agree with TRBD2. Germline V gene lookup returns CDR1 KGHDR and CDR2 SFDVKD. Trimming at V came to 3 bases and at J to 1 base, leaving 5 bases not matched to a gene. CDR3 length: 16 residues. This CDR3 is CATSDPSGDSYNEQFF. The DNA for the CDR3 is TGTGCCACCAGTGATCCCAGCGGGGATTCCTACAATGAGCAGTTCTTC.